This record concerns one T cell receptor beta chain sequence. This clone has a single count. The antigen this receptor binds is unknown. No base quality information exists; no much larger clone differs at one position. This entry comes from a study of blood T cell dynamics during melanoma immunotherapy (dated by TCRdb to the early 2020s). Regarding the complete study: All patients had metastatic melanoma and were given first-line pembrolizumab or nivolumab plus ipilimumab as standard of care in the United Kingdom. The training cohort was made up of consecutive patients, while a further independent group of patients from the same centre was pooled to form an external validation set. Peripheral T cell receptor repertoires of metastatic melanoma patients were profiled before and after one cycle of checkpoint inhibitor therapy to find early correlates of response.

The sample's time point label, decoded: pre-treatment baseline. Blood samples were taken before treatment (T0) and at week 3 (W3), following the first cycle of checkpoint blockade. Except for two patients with rapid clinical progression, response was assessed 12 weeks after the first infusion by RECIST 1.1; disease control meant complete response, partial response or stable disease. Patients were not eligible if they had prior systemic cancer treatment, concomitant immunosuppressant therapy or synchronous other active malignancies. In six patients, three progressing and three with disease control, sorted CD8+ memory and naive T cell subsets were sequenced at T0 and W3. PBMC were isolated from blood with Lymphoprep and SepMate tubes, followed by red cell lysis. DNA from PBMC and sorted T cell subsets was extracted with QIAamp DNA Blood Mini kits. Before DNA extraction, CD8+ T cell subsets were live-sorted on a FACSAria III cytometer and then frozen. Fresh PBMC for flow cytometry were kept at 4 degrees C in PBS containing around 2% fetal bovine serum and were analyzed within 25 hours.

What the work shows at the level of the full study, not this receptor alone: The study could not determine whether the T cell clones driving repertoire changes were melanoma-specific or reflected general immune activation. The relatively small sample size was acknowledged as a potential limitation on generalization of the results. Among sorted CD8+ subsets, TIE cells showed the highest similarity to cfDNA CDR3 sequences and the highest clonality, suggesting active turnover with convergence on dominant clones.

Looking up the germline V gene (reference sequence) yields CDR1 LNHDA and CDR2 SQIVND. The CDR3 runs 14 residues from the cysteine to the phenylalanine. CDR3 DNA only is kept here, 42 bases in frame from base 1. V trim: 5 bases; J trim: 7 bases; unmatched bases: 11. The entire DNA extracted from each sorted CD8+ T cell subset was loaded into the assay. Following the manufacturer instructions, the immunoSEQ TCRb Assay kit was used to amplify TCR beta CDR3 sequences from genomic DNA. The KAPA Library Quantification Kit for Illumina platforms was used to quantify pooled libraries by qPCR. Pooled libraries were clustered at roughly 0.6-1.2 pM and sequenced on an Illumina NextSeq 500. For the original study's pipeline: TCR data were analyzed with immunoSEQ ANALYZER and the R LymphoSeq package. A rearrangement efficiency score was calculated as productive divided by the sum of productive and non-productive CDR3 sequences. Clonality was assessed using the Gini coefficient and diversity using the Renyi index at alpha=1, with pairwise comparisons between timepoints within each patient. In LymphoSeq, clonal relatedness was computed with an edit distance of 3 and repertoire similarity was computed with the Bhattacharyya coefficient. Linear discriminant analysis on week-3 changes in clonality and diversity was built with the R MASS and caret packages to classify response. What TCRdb holds here is the immuneACCESS table cut down to in-frame rearrangements. Part of the clones is not present; checked against another copy, under half of the missing clones reflect an unresolved V gene, and the others are unexplained. From that table come the V and J calls and clone size; the DNA was used to work out D and trimming. The sample table lists about 1,400 clones, roughly 69% of them with a count of one. Of the sample, around 32% falls within the top ten clones.

The sequence joins TRBV19 to TRBJ2-7, and 7 junction bases match TRBD1. Sequences were derived from central memory CD8+ T cells from blood, sampled from a patient treated with checkpoint blockade. The sequence was obtained from a human donor with melanoma. The nucleotide sequence reads TGTGCCAGTAGTCCGTCCAGGGGGTCGTGGGAGCAGTACTTC. Its protein is CASSPSRGSWEQYF.